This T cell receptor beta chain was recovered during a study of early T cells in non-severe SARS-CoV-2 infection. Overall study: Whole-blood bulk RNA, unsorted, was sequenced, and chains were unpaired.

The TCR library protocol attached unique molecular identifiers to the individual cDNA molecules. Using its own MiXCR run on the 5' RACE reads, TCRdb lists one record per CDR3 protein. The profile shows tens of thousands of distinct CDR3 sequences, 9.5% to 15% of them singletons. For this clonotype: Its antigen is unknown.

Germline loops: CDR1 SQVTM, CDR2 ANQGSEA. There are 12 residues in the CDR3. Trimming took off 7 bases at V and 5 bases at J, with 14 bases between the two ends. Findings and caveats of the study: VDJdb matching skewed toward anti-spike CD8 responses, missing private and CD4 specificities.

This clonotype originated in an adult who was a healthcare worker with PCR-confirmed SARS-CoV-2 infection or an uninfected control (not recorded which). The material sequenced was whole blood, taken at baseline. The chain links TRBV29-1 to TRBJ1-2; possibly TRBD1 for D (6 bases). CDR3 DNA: TGCAGCGCCGCAGGGCAGGGGTATGGCTACACCTTC. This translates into CSAAGQGYGYTF.